Following are 18 T cell receptor beta chains from one sample sequenced in a study of vaccination and CD4 T cells after COVID-19. Their cognate antigens are unknown. Cultured CD4+ T cells had their DNA profiled by the Oncomine TCR Beta short-read assay. MiXCR was run by TCRdb on the PCR reads, yielding one entry per CDR3 protein. The profile covers about 15,000 distinct CDR3 sequences, with 73% appearing a single time and roughly 11% taken by the ten largest. Described treatment: roughly ten-day PBMC culture with coronavirus spike peptide pools or control peptides (ViraFEST assay). The specimen sequenced was CD4+ T cells from blood, cultured in vitro. The receptors shown here come from a human donor who had recovered from COVID-19.

The chain carries TRBV15 and TRBJ1-1, with a tentative D call TRBD1 (6 bases). Germline V gives CDR1 LNHNV, CDR2 YYDKDF (reference sequence). V shed 0 bases and J shed 5 bases, with 7 bases lying between them. The CDR3 consists of 13 residues. CDR3 bases: TGTGCCACCAGCAGAGATAGGGGGACTGAAGCTTTCTTT. Translated: CATSRDRGTEAFF.

This chain links TRBV11-2 with TRBJ2-7, with 7 nucleotides matching TRBD2. CDR1 and CDR2 from the germline V gene are SGHAT and FQNNGV. The CDR3 is 13 amino acids. J was trimmed by 4 bases and V by 5 bases; bases with no gene match: 5. This CDR3 reads CASSRTSKYEQYF. In DNA, the CDR3 is TGTGCCAGCAGCCGGACTAGTAAGTACGAGCAGTACTTC. The whole variable domain, filled in from reference TRBV11-2 and TRBJ2-7, reads EAGVAQSPRYKIIEKRQSVAFWCNPISGHATLYWYQQILGQGPKLLIQFQNNGVVDDSQLPKDRFSAERLKGVDSTLKIQPAKLEDSAVYLCASSRTSKYEQYFGPGTRLTVT.

The chain couples TRBV7-2 to TRBJ2-5; TRBD2 matches 11 bases. With 4 bases clipped from V and 5 bases from J, the junction kept 9 bases outside the gene matches. The germline CDR1 and CDR2 sequences are SGHTA and FQGNSA. The CDR3 totals 16 residues. The CDR3 loop reads CASSSPTSGIGETQYF. The DNA for the CDR3 is TGTGCCAGCAGCTCTCCGACTAGCGGGATTGGGGAGACCCAGTACTTC.

The rearrangement joins TRBV6-2 or TRBV6-3 to TRBJ1-6; the D gene is possibly TRBD1 (5 bases). V shed 5 bases and J shed 7 bases, with 9 bases lying between them. CDR1 and CDR2 from the germline V gene are MNHEY and SVGEGT. The CDR3 is 13 amino acids. The CDR3 spells CASSVTENSPLHF. The CDR3 DNA reads TGTGCCAGCAGTGTGACAGAGAATTCACCCCTCCACTTT.

The rearrangement uses TRBV24-1 and TRBJ1-5, with a tentative D call TRBD1 (6 bases). Trimming took off 4 bases at V and 2 bases at J, with 11 bases between the two ends. CDR1 and CDR2 from the germline V gene are KGHDR and SFDVKD. The CDR3 length is 15 residues. The CDR3 coding sequence is TGTGCCACCAGTGACCGAAAGGGGGGCAATCAGCCCCAGCATTTT. Its protein is CATSDRKGGNQPQHF.

J is TRBJ2-7 and V is TRBV6-2 or TRBV6-3, with 11 positions matching TRBD2. From germline, CDR1 is MNHEY and CDR2 SVGEGT. With V trimmed by 5 bases and J by 3 bases, 6 bases remained unmatched. CDR3 length equals 15 residues. The CDR3 nucleotides read TGTGCCAGCAGTCCCCTCCTAGCGGGAGGCTACGAGCAGTACTTC. Residues: CASSPLLAGGYEQYF.

The chain combines TRBV6-5 with TRBJ1-5; D gene ambiguous. The V end was cut by 1 base, the J end by 5 bases, with 9 bases between. Germline CDR1 and CDR2: MNHEY and SVGAGI. The length of the CDR3 is 14 residues. CDR3 nucleotides: TGTGCCAGCAGTTACTTGGGTTTGGATCAGCCCCAGCATTTT. Translating it yields CASSYLGLDQPQHF.

The chain couples TRBV24-1 to TRBJ2-7; possibly TRBD2 for D (6 bases). CDR3 size: 14 residues. Germline V lookup: CDR1 KGHDR, CDR2 SFDVKD. The V end was cut by 5 bases, the J end by 4 bases, with 14 bases between. CDR3: CATSGRDFPYEQYF. In DNA, the CDR3 is TGTGCCACCAGTGGTAGGGACTTTCCATACGAGCAGTACTTC.

The chain uses TRBV6-4 and TRBJ2-1; possible D gene TRBD2, 5 bases. CDR1 and CDR2 from the germline V gene are MRHNA and SNTAGT. With 0 bases removed from V and 2 bases from J, the gap between germline ends came to 8 bases. The length of the CDR3 is 15 residues. The CDR3 DNA reads as TGTGCCAGCAGTGACTCGGGAGAGACCTACAATGAGCAGTTCTTC. Translating gives CASSDSGETYNEQFF.

The rearrangement links TRBV5-1 to TRBJ1-2, with D possibly matching TRBD1 (5 bases). V was trimmed by 4 bases and J by 6 bases, leaving 16 bases between them. There are 14 residues in the CDR3. Germline V CDR1 and CDR2: SGHRS, YFSETQ. The CDR3 protein is CASSQQTEIDGYTF. DNA of the CDR3: TGCGCCAGCAGCCAGCAGACAGAGATCGATGGCTACACCTTC.

This clonotype was observed a handful of times. The CDR3 nucleotides read TGTGCCAGCACCATAAGAGGGGAAGGCTACACCTTC. Protein: CASTIRGEGYTF. The chain links TRBV7-2 to TRBJ1-2; a possible D gene is TRBD1 (5 bases). The germline V gene has CDR1 SGHTA and CDR2 FQGNSA. There are 12 residues in the CDR3. V gave up 7 bases and J gave up 8 bases, with 14 bases separating them.

This chain connects TRBV20-1 to TRBJ2-7, with TRBD2 identical over 9 bases. V was pared by 6 bases and J by 0 bases, with 12 bases of the junction left unmatched. CDR1 DFQATT and CDR2 SNEGSKA come from the germline V gene (reference sequence). The CDR3 covers 16 residues. CDR3 bases: TGCAGTGCCAAACGCTCCGGCGGGAGGGGCTCCTACGAGCAGTACTTC. Its protein product is CSAKRSGGRGSYEQYF.

This clonotype was observed a handful of times. The genes are TRBV27 and TRBJ2-3; D may match TRBD1 or TRBD2 (5 bases each). Trimming took off 6 bases at V and 4 bases at J, with 14 bases between the two ends. CDR3 length: 14 residues. Per the germline V gene, CDR1 is MNHEY and CDR2 is SMNVEV (reference sequence). The CDR3 bases are TGTGCCAGCAGAGGGACCCAGGCGGCAGATACGCAGTATTTT. Protein sequence: CASRGTQAADTQYF.

This chain joins TRBV6-1 and TRBJ2-2; the match to TRBD1 covers 9 bases. V dropped 7 bases and J dropped 8; count of bases not matched to a gene: 14. This CDR3 has 16 residues. Germline V CDR1 and CDR2: MNHNS, SASEGT. The CDR3 bases are TGTGCCAGCACCCAACCGGGACAGGGAAAATCGGGGGAGCTGTTTTTT. It specifies CASTQPGQGKSGELFF.

The V and J genes are TRBV6-2 or TRBV6-3 and TRBJ2-3, with D perhaps matching TRBD2 (5 bases). The CDR3 sequence is 14 residues long. CDR1 is MNHEY, CDR2 SVGEGT, per germline. Trimming removed 2 bases from V and 3 bases from J, with 9 bases in between. The CDR3 coding sequence is TGTGCCAGCAGTTACGAGGGTAGAACAGATACGCAGTATTTT. This codes for CASSYEGRTDTQYF.

This clonotype is categorized as large. This rearrangement joins TRBV7-2 to TRBJ1-2; D is unclear. This CDR3 region has 15 residues. Trimming took 3 bases from V and 0 from J, leaving 11 bases between them. CDR1 SGHTA and CDR2 FQGNSA come from the germline V gene. The CDR3 nucleotides are TGTGCCAGCAGCTTGATACTGGACGCTAACTATGGCTACACCTTC. Its protein is CASSLILDANYGYTF.

The chain combines TRBV7-6 with TRBJ2-5; D call uncertain. Per germline, CDR1 SGHVS and CDR2 FNYEAQ. Deletions cut 5 bases from V and 2 bases from J, with 6 bases between. This CDR3 has 12 residues. The CDR3 loop reads CASSHTQETQYF. CDR3 sequence (DNA): TGTGCCAGCAGCCACACTCAAGAGACCCAGTACTTC.

This clonotype was picked up one time. The chain employs TRBV5-1 and TRBJ2-2; 7 nucleotides line up with TRBD1. V lost 4 bases and J lost 2; bases outside the gene matches: 8. The CDR3 loop spans 16 amino acids. Germline V gene data show CDR1 as SGHRS and CDR2 as YFSETQ. As DNA, the CDR3 is TGCGCCAGCAGCAGGACAGGAACTTCCAACACCGGGGAGCTGTTTTTT. It yields the protein CASSRTGTSNTGELFF.